The 28 T cell receptor beta chains below were found in one sample sequenced in a study of T cells in Graves' hyperthyroidism and ophthalmopathy. RNA transcripts gave rise to amplified TCR beta CDR3 regions. The study used the HTBI primer set for a first-round RT-PCR of the TCR CDR3. TCRdb processed the multiplex PCR reads anew with MiXCR; each CDR3 protein has one entry. The sample lists some 300,000 distinct CDR3 sequences, roughly an eighth occurring once. The material sequenced was blood. All receptors come from a woman between 35 and 50 years old with Graves' hyperthyroidism.

In its sample, this clonotype was seen a few times. The rearrangement uses TRBV3-1 and TRBJ2-5, with D perhaps matching TRBD2 (6 bases). The CDR3 loop spans 15 amino acids. The V end was cut by 1 base, the J end by 1 base, with 10 bases between. Germline V gene sequence: CDR1 LGHDT, CDR2 YNNKEL (reference sequence). CDR3 DNA: TGTGCCAGCAGCCAAGCCCCTAGCGTCCAAGAGACCCAGTACTTC. Encoded protein: CASSQAPSVQETQYF.

This clonotype was seen only a few times. The chain recombines TRBV4-2 with TRBJ2-1; D is tentatively TRBD1 or TRBD2 (5 bases each). CDR1 is LGHNA and CDR2 is YNFKEQ in the germline V gene. The V end was cut by 1 base, the J end by 10 bases, with 14 bases between. This CDR3 region has 14 residues. Written as DNA, the CDR3 is TGTGCCAGCAGCCAAGTGGGGGTTGAAGGGGAGCAGTTCTTC. As protein: CASSQVGVEGEQFF.

This clonotype was seen a handful of times. This chain links TRBV5-6 with TRBJ2-7, with a possible D match to TRBD2 (5 bases). In germline, CDR1 is SGHDT, CDR2 YYEEEE. CDR3 length: 15 amino acids. With 0 bases removed from V and 1 base from J, the gap between germline ends came to 11 bases. This CDR3 reads CASSLGTQPSYEQYF. As DNA, the CDR3 is TGTGCCAGCAGCTTGGGGACTCAGCCGTCCTACGAGCAGTACTTC.

This clonotype was recorded at least ten times. This chain links TRBV15 with TRBJ2-3, with 8 bases identical to TRBD2. Germline values: CDR1 LNHNV, CDR2 YYDKDF (reference sequence). V shed 1 base, J shed 4 bases, and the junction held 7 bases outside the gene matches. CDR3 length: 16 residues. The CDR3 DNA reads TGTGCCACCAGCAGAGGGAGGACTAGCCCTCCAGATACGCAGTATTTT. This sequence encodes CATSRGRTSPPDTQYF. The complete variable domain, with remaining parts taken from reference TRBV15 and TRBJ2-3, reads DAMVIQNPRYQVTQFGKPVTLSCSQTLNHNVMYWYQQKSSQAPKLLFHYYDKDFNNEADTPDNFQSRRPNTSFCFLDIRSPGLGDTAMYLCATSRGRTSPPDTQYFGPGTRLTVL.

This clonotype was counted at least ten times. V gene TRBV3-1 combines with J gene TRBJ2-1; perhaps TRBD1 as D (5 bases). V gave up 6 bases and J gave up 6 bases, with 9 bases separating them. Germline CDR1 is LGHDT and CDR2 is YNNKEL (reference sequence). The CDR3 runs 12 residues. The CDR3 DNA reads TGTGCCAGCAGGTCAGACAGCAATGAGCAGTTCTTC. Its translation: CASRSDSNEQFF.

This clonotype appeared many times. The chain carries TRBV20-1 and TRBJ2-1, with a possible D match to TRBD2 (6 bases). Trimming pared 5 bases from V and 4 bases from J, leaving 18 bases between. The CDR3 contains 15 residues. Per germline, CDR1 DFQATT and CDR2 SNEGSKA (reference sequence). CDR3 in amino acids: CSASVADGGYNEQFF. The CDR3 coding sequence is TGCAGTGCTTCGGTAGCCGACGGGGGTTACAATGAGCAGTTCTTC.

This clonotype appeared many times. V is TRBV2 and J is TRBJ2-5, with D perhaps TRBD1 (5 bases). The CDR3 sequence is 14 residues long. Per germline, CDR1 SNHLY and CDR2 FYNNEI. V dropped 3 bases and J dropped 1 base, with 9 bases sitting between them. CDR3 in amino acids: CASSDGRVQETQYF. CDR3 nucleotide sequence: TGTGCCAGCAGTGATGGCAGGGTCCAAGAGACCCAGTACTTC.

This clonotype occurred many times. This chain joins TRBV6-6 and TRBJ1-5, with D hard to call. Germline lookup yields CDR1 MNHNY and CDR2 SVGAGI (reference sequence). The CDR3 totals 12 residues. V shed 0 bases and J shed 6 bases, with 3 bases lying between them. The CDR3 DNA follows: TGTGCCAGCAGTTACTCGAGTCAGCCCCAGCATTTT. It is translated as CASSYSSQPQHF.

There are many counts of this clonotype. CDR3 amino acids: CASSDWLAGGPTKTQYF. In DNA, the CDR3 is TGTGCCAGCAGTGACTGGCTAGCGGGAGGGCCTACGAAGACCCAGTACTTC. The chain couples TRBV2 to TRBJ2-5; 12 bases are shared with TRBD2. The V gene end was trimmed by 3 bases and the J gene end by 6 bases; junction bases not matched to a gene: 11. This CDR3 has 17 residues. Germline V gene sequence: CDR1 SNHLY, CDR2 FYNNEI.

The sample holds many counts of this clonotype. This rearrangement joins TRBV5-1 to TRBJ2-1; 7 bases map to TRBD2. Germline-derived CDR1 and CDR2 are SGHRS and YFSETQ. V trimming: 5 bases; J trimming: 2 bases; junction bases outside the gene matches: 10. This CDR3 is built from 16 residues. Written as DNA, the CDR3 is TGCGCCAGCAGATCTGATGCGGGAGTCACCTACAATGAGCAGTTCTTC. It encodes CASRSDAGVTYNEQFF.

The chain combines TRBV7-9 with TRBJ1-4; no reliable D call. V lost 2 bases to trimming and J lost 6 bases, with 7 bases between them. The CDR3 spans 13 residues. Germline-derived CDR1 and CDR2 are SEHNR and FQNEAQ (reference sequence). The CDR3 region is CASSLNSYEKLFF. The CDR3 coding sequence is TGTGCCAGCAGCTTAAACTCATATGAAAAACTGTTTTTT.

Comments on this clonotype: A much larger clone lies one base from this, so it may be a read error. The chain has TRBV7-3 and TRBJ1-5; D is undetermined. The germline CDR1 and CDR2 sequences are SGHTA and FQGTGA. V shed 4 bases and J shed 5 bases, with 9 bases lying between them. This CDR3 spans 13 amino acids. CDR3 coding DNA: TGTGCCAGCAGCTCAAGGCCGGATCAGCCCCAGCATTTT. Protein: CASSSRPDQPQHF.

The sample holds many counts of this clonotype. The J gene is TRBJ2-1, the V gene TRBV6-1; TRBD2 matches at 8 bases. The CDR3 is made up of 16 amino acids. With 3 bases clipped from V and 5 bases from J, the junction kept 9 bases outside the gene matches. The germline V gene has CDR1 MNHNS and CDR2 SASEGT. Written as DNA, the CDR3 is TGTGCCAGCAGTGATAATGGCGGGGGGTTTAACAATGAGCAGTTCTTC. Amino acids: CASSDNGGGFNNEQFF.

This chain connects TRBV6-1 to TRBJ1-1; TRBD1 aligns across 7 bases. V lost 6 bases, J lost 1 base, and 14 bases stayed unmatched. The CDR3 loop spans 17 amino acids. Germline V gene sequence: CDR1 MNHNS, CDR2 SASEGT. DNA for the CDR3: TGTGCCAGCAGACTCTCCCGAAACAGGGGATCGAACACTGAAGCTTTCTTT. Protein: CASRLSRNRGSNTEAFF.

This clonotype came up many times. The rearrangement links TRBV20-1 to TRBJ1-5; D is perhaps TRBD1 (6 bases). The CDR3 consists of 13 residues. Trimming took off 6 bases at V and 4 bases at J, with 13 bases between the two ends. The germline CDR1 and CDR2 sequences are DFQATT and SNEGSKA (reference sequence). The CDR3 DNA is TGCAGTGCCCCACCGGGGGCAAATCAGCCCCAGCATTTT. Translating gives CSAPPGANQPQHF.

This clonotype has more than one count but fewer than ten. Possible read error: a much larger clone is one base away. The chain combines TRBV2 with TRBJ2-5, with 12 nucleotides matching TRBD2. The CDR3 extends over 13 amino acids. Per germline, CDR1 SNHLY and CDR2 FYNNEI. CDR3 residues: CASSGASGRAMDF. For the CDR3, the DNA is TGTGCCAGCAGTGGGGCTAGCGGGAGGGCCATGGACTTC.

The chain recombines TRBV5-4 with TRBJ2-3; no clear D gene. This CDR3 region has 13 residues. The germline gives CDR1 SGHNT, CDR2 YYREEE (reference sequence). The V end was cut by 1 base, the J end by 6 bases, with 9 bases between. The CDR3 DNA reads TGTGCCAGCAGCTTGTGGGGATACGATACGCAGTATTTT. It yields the protein CASSLWGYDTQYF.

This clonotype was recorded many times. This chain connects TRBV10-3 to TRBJ1-2; no definite D call. V gave up 4 bases and J gave up 6 bases, with 9 bases separating them. The CDR3 loop spans 12 amino acids. Germline V gives CDR1 ENHRY, CDR2 SYGVKD. CDR3 nucleotides: TGTGCCATCAGTGCCATATCAGATGGCTACACCTTC. It specifies CAISAISDGYTF.

This clonotype was seen a few times. The genes are TRBV7-8 and TRBJ1-6, with unresolved D. Trimming pared 5 bases from V and 10 bases from J, leaving 15 bases between. Germline lookup yields CDR1 SGHVS and CDR2 FQNEAQ. This CDR3 spans 14 amino acids. Here the CDR3 reads CASSLPGNQSPLHF. CDR3 DNA sequence: TGTGCCAGCAGCCTCCCCGGGAACCAATCACCCCTCCACTTT.

V and J are TRBV5-1 and TRBJ1-6; weak D call: TRBD1 (5 bases). Looked up from germline, CDR1 is SGHRS and CDR2 is YFSETQ. The V gene lost 4 bases and the J gene lost 8 bases, with 16 bases spanning the gap. This CDR3 is 15 amino acids long. CDR3 DNA sequence: TGCGCCAGCAGCCCCCGGAGCAGGGACGATTCACCCCTCCACTTT. This sequence encodes CASSPRSRDDSPLHF.

This clonotype was seen repeatedly, ten times or more. The chain employs TRBV3-1 and TRBJ2-3, with D hard to call. Trimming stripped 1 base from V and 5 bases from J, with 4 bases between. Germline CDR1 is LGHDT and CDR2 is YNNKEL (reference sequence). This CDR3 contains 12 residues. In DNA form, the CDR3 reads TGTGCCAGCAGCCAAGTAGAAGATACGCAGTATTTT. Residues: CASSQVEDTQYF.

Many counts were recorded for this clonotype. The genes are TRBV20-1 and TRBJ2-7; D is tentatively TRBD1 or TRBD2 (6 bases each). This CDR3 spans 13 amino acids. V lost 6 bases, J lost 6 bases, and 18 bases lay in between. Germline V gene lookup returns CDR1 DFQATT and CDR2 SNEGSKA (reference sequence). The CDR3 spells CSAPSPTGAEQYF. DNA for the CDR3: TGCAGTGCACCGTCCCCCACGGGGGCCGAGCAGTACTTC.

This clonotype was detected ten times or more. The chain links TRBV18 to TRBJ1-1; possibly TRBD1 for D (6 bases). This CDR3 has 12 residues. Per the germline V gene, CDR1 is KGHSH and CDR2 is LQKENI. Between the trimmed V and J ends, which lost 9 bases and 6 bases, there was a span of 14 bases. The CDR3 spells CASQQGLAEAFF. Here the CDR3 DNA reads TGTGCCAGTCAACAGGGTTTGGCTGAAGCTTTCTTT. The full variable domain, completed using reference TRBV18 and TRBJ1-1, is NAGVMQNPRHLVRRRGQEARLRCSPMKGHSHVYWYRQLPEEGLKFMVYLQKENIIDESGMPKERFSAEFPKEGPSILRIQQVVRGDSAAYFCASQQGLAEAFFGQGTRLTVV.

This clonotype has at least ten counts. The CDR3 spells CSASSPSTDYNEQFF. The CDR3 DNA is TGCAGTGCTAGTTCACCCAGCACCGATTACAATGAGCAGTTCTTC. The V gene is TRBV20-1, the J gene TRBJ2-1; D remains unclear. The V end was cut by 3 bases, the J end by 4 bases, with 16 bases between. Germline V CDR1 and CDR2: DFQATT, SNEGSKA (reference sequence). This CDR3 has 15 amino acids.

This clonotype was seen many times. The DNA is left out, because the CDR3 cannot be placed on it with certainty; the CDR3 is given as TCRdb lists it. The chain has TRBV20-1 and TRBJ2-7; the D segment call TRBD1 is taken from the table without a DNA check. Looked up from germline, CDR1 is DFQATT and CDR2 is SNEGSKA (reference sequence). The CDR3 extends over 12 residues, inclusive of both ends. This CDR3 is CSAVGPGGEQYF.

This clonotype was recorded many times. The V and J genes are TRBV6-1 and TRBJ1-4, with TRBD1 matching 10 bases. CDR1 and CDR2 from the germline V gene are MNHNS and SASEGT. V dropped 4 bases and J dropped 6; count of bases not matched to a gene: 5. The CDR3 is 15 residues long. CDR3 DNA: TGTGCCAGCAGTGGACGGGGACAGGGGTATGAAAAACTGTTTTTT. Its protein product is CASSGRGQGYEKLFF.

This clonotype showed up many times. The chain is built from TRBV19 and TRBJ1-2; D uncertain. The ends were cut back, 5 bases at V and 3 bases at J, with 16 bases in the middle. There are 15 residues in the CDR3. Germline V gives CDR1 LNHDA, CDR2 SQIVND (reference sequence). CDR3 loop: CASSSTGSDYYGYTF. CDR3 in DNA: TGTGCCAGTAGTTCCACTGGGAGTGATTACTATGGCTACACCTTC.

This clonotype was counted ten times or more. This chain uses TRBV12-3 or TRBV12-4 with TRBJ1-6, with 7 bases lining up with TRBD1. This CDR3 spans 13 amino acids. V lost 5 bases and J lost 9; bases outside the gene matches: 4. CDR3 residues: CASSRDRASPLHF. DNA of the CDR3: TGTGCCAGCAGTCGGGACAGAGCTTCACCCCTCCACTTT.